The rows below give T cell receptor beta chains drawn from one sample of a study of shared T cell receptors in the human thymus. Sequenced by immunoSEQ multiplex PCR; TCRdb stores in-frame clones only, minus some. Among 500,000 to 750,000 clones listed, around 87% were seen once. This sample also appeared in a second study, on human thymus T cells.

The sample comprised thymocytes. The receptors derive from a boy in the first two years of life with a congenital heart defect. Both conserved end residues are part of each CDR3. Fields, in order: V gene, clone size, D gene, J gene, CDR3 DNA, CDR3 protein. D genes are given only for firm matches. For some rows the clone size is stated as once, few or many, or as a class when expanded; others skip it.

TRBV4-1,.,.,TRBJ2-7,TGCGCCAGCAGCCAAGAATCATATCAGGGCACCTCCTACGAGCAGTACTTC,CASSQESYQGTSYEQYF
TRBV30,.,TRBD2,TRBJ2-1,TGTGCCTGGAGGGATCGGGGGCTAGCGGGAGTAGTGCGAACTTACAATGAGCAGTTCTTC,CAWRDRGLAGVVRTYNEQFF
TRBV15,.,.,TRBJ2-2,TGTGCCACCAGCAGAGCCGACAGTTACACCGGGGAGCTGTTTTTT,CATSRADSYTGELFF
TRBV2,.,.,TRBJ2-3,TGTGCCAGCAGTACCGGACAGAGCCTAAGCACAGATACGCAGTATTTT,CASSTGQSLSTDTQYF
TRBV11-2,.,TRBD2,TRBJ2-2,TGTGCCAGCAGCTTGGGAGCGGGAGGGGGGCGCAACACCGGGGAGCTGTTTTTT,CASSLGAGGGRNTGELFF
TRBV4-3,.,.,TRBJ2-5,TGCGCCAGCAGCCCGGGGTACCAAGAGACCCAGTACTTC,CASSPGYQETQYF
TRBV6-5,.,TRBD1,TRBJ2-1,TGTGCCAGCAGTTCTTACCCGGGACAGGTAGAGTTCTTC,CASSSYPGQVEFF
TRBV30,.,TRBD2,TRBJ2-1,TGTGCCTGGAGTGTACTTAGCGGGCCTACCTACAATGAGCAGTTCTTC,CAWSVLSGPTYNEQFF
TRBV7-9,.,.,TRBJ2-1,TGTGCCAGCAGCTTCCGTGTTCGTGAGCAGTTCTTC,CASSFRVREQFF
TRBV28,.,TRBD1,TRBJ2-5,TGTGCCAGCACGGACAGGGGAGGGGAAGAGACCCAGTACTTC,CASTDRGGEETQYF
TRBV2,.,TRBD2,TRBJ2-3,TGTGCCAGCAGTGAGGGGATAGCGGGAGGTGGCGCAGATACGCAGTATTTT,CASSEGIAGGGADTQYF
TRBV15,.,.,TRBJ2-5,TGTGCCACCAGCAGCTGGCAGCAAGAGACCCAGTACTTC,CATSSWQQETQYF
TRBV27,.,.,TRBJ2-7,TGTGCCAGCAAAAGGAGACAGATCTCCTACGAGCAGTACTTC,CASKRRQISYEQYF
TRBV27,.,TRBD2,TRBJ2-1,TGTGCCAGCAGCCAAGAAACTAGCGCCTCTTACAATGAGCAGTTCTTC,CASSQETSASYNEQFF
TRBV10-1,few,.,TRBJ2-1,TGCGCCAGCAGCTTTCGGGAGCAGAGCTCCTACAATGAGCAGTTCTTC,CASSFREQSSYNEQFF
TRBV15,few,.,TRBJ2-7,TGTGCCACCAGCAGAGATCGGCAGGGCATCGAGCAGTACTTC,CATSRDRQGIEQYF
TRBV6-6,.,TRBD1,TRBJ2-3,TGTGCCAGCAGTCACAGGGGCCCCTCCTTGGAAGATACGCAGTATTTT,CASSHRGPSLEDTQYF
TRBV18,.,.,TRBJ2-7,TGTGCCAGCTCACCCACGGGTGGACTCGAGCAGTACTTC,CASSPTGGLEQYF
TRBV4-2,few,TRBD2,TRBJ2-5,TGTGCCAGCAGCGATAAAGAGAGATCGGTAGCGGGAGAGATGGGCGAGACCCAGTACTTC,CASSDKERSVAGEMGETQYF
TRBV28,.,.,TRBJ1-4,TGTGCCAGCAGTTTTCTTCAGGGGTGTGGGGAAAAACTGTTTTTT,CASSFLQGCGEKLFF
TRBV10-3,.,.,TRBJ2-7,TGTGCCATCAGTGAGTCGTTCAATCGCCAGGTCCATTACGAGCAGTACTTC,CAISESFNRQVHYEQYF
TRBV10-2,.,.,TRBJ2-7,TGCGCCAGCAGGGCCCCCAGCGGGCCCTCCTACGAGCAGTACTTC,CASRAPSGPSYEQYF
TRBV28,.,TRBD1,TRBJ2-7,TGTGCCAGCAGCCCCCGGGACAGCTATACCGGGGAGCAGTACTTC,CASSPRDSYTGEQYF
TRBV4-1,.,TRBD2,TRBJ2-1,TGCGCCACGCGGGGGGTGGGACCCTACAATGAGCAGTTCTTC,CATRGVGPYNEQFF
TRBV25-1,.,.,TRBJ1-2,TGTGCCAGCAGTGAATATAAGACAGACTATGGCTACACCTTC,CASSEYKTDYGYTF
TRBV29-1,.,.,TRBJ2-2,TGCAGCGTTGACGGGAGGAACACCGGGGAGCTGTTTTTT,CSVDGRNTGELFF
TRBV4-1,.,TRBD1,TRBJ2-5,TGCGCCAGCAGATTCCGGACAGGCCCCCAAGAGACCCAGTACTTC,CASRFRTGPQETQYF
TRBV29-1,.,.,TRBJ1-3,TGCAGCGTTCGGGACACCTCCGATCTGGGAGGAAACACCATATATTTT,CSVRDTSDLGGNTIYF
TRBV30,.,TRBD2,TRBJ2-3,TGTGCCTGGAGTGAGATCAGGGTTTCCTCTAGCGGGAGGACCCCCTCCACAGATACGCAGTATTTT,CAWSEIRVSSSGRTPSTDTQYF
TRBV27,.,.,TRBJ2-7,TGTGCCAGCAGCTCACTCGGGGCTAGCGACTCCTACGAGCAGTACTTC,CASSSLGASDSYEQYF
TRBV9,few,.,TRBJ2-1,TGTGCCAGCAGCGGTATAGAGGGCTCCTACAATGAGCAGTTCTTC,CASSGIEGSYNEQFF
TRBV5-1,.,.,TRBJ2-7,TGCGCCAGCAGCTTATATAACTCCTACGAGCAGTACTTC,CASSLYNSYEQYF
TRBV27,.,TRBD1,TRBJ2-3,TGTGCCAGCAGTCCGAGGGGGCAAGGAGATACGCAGTATTTT,CASSPRGQGDTQYF
TRBV2,.,.,TRBJ2-6,TGTGCCAGCAGTGAAGGGGGGGTTACTGGGGCCAACGTCCTGACTTTC,CASSEGGVTGANVLTF
TRBV2,few,.,TRBJ1-4,TGTGCCAGCAGTGAATGGCAGGCTAATGAAAAACTGTTTTTT,CASSEWQANEKLFF
TRBV2,.,TRBD2,TRBJ2-5,TGTGCCAGCAGTGTGGTAGCGGGAGGGCCCGAGGAGACCCAGTACTTC,CASSVVAGGPEETQYF
TRBV5-1,few,.,TRBJ1-4,TGCGCCAGCTCCCCTTACAGACCAACTAATGAAAAACTGTTTTTT,CASSPYRPTNEKLFF
TRBV25-1,.,.,TRBJ2-3,TGTGCCAGCAGTGGCCCCGGTCCAGATACGCAGTATTTT,CASSGPGPDTQYF
TRBV5-4,once,.,TRBJ1-2,TGTGCCAGCAGCCTGGGGTTGTCCCACTCCTATGGCTACACCTTC,CASSLGLSHSYGYTF
TRBV4-3,.,TRBD2,TRBJ2-7,TGCGCCAGCAGCCAAAGGACTAGCGGGACCCTTTACGAGCAGTACTTC,CASSQRTSGTLYEQYF
TRBV4-3,.,TRBD1,TRBJ2-7,TGCGCCAGCAGCCAAGACCGACCGGGACAGTCGCAGTACTTC,CASSQDRPGQSQYF
TRBV12-5,.,TRBD1,TRBJ2-4,TGTGCTAGTGGGACCACCTTGCGGGACAGGGTGGCCAAAAACATTCAGTACTTC,CASGTTLRDRVAKNIQYF
TRBV27,.,.,TRBJ2-7,TGCGCCAGCAGTTTTACGGGACAACACGAGCAGTACTTC,CASSFTGQHEQYF
TRBV11-2,.,TRBD2,TRBJ2-3,TGTGCCAGCATGGGGAGGGCTAGCGGGGCGGACACAGATACGCAGTATTTT,CASMGRASGADTDTQYF
TRBV4-3,.,TRBD1,TRBJ1-3,TGCGCCAGCAGCCAAGTACCGGGACAGAGAATTTTATCTGGAAACACCATATATTTT,CASSQVPGQRILSGNTIYF
TRBV30,.,.,TRBJ2-7,TGTGCCTGGAGTGTATTATCCAGGGCCGATTACGAGCAGTACTTC,CAWSVLSRADYEQYF
TRBV7-8,once,TRBD1,TRBJ1-4,TGTGCCAGCAGCTTAGAGTGGGGTCAACAGGGGACTGAAAAACTGTTTTTT,CASSLEWGQQGTEKLFF